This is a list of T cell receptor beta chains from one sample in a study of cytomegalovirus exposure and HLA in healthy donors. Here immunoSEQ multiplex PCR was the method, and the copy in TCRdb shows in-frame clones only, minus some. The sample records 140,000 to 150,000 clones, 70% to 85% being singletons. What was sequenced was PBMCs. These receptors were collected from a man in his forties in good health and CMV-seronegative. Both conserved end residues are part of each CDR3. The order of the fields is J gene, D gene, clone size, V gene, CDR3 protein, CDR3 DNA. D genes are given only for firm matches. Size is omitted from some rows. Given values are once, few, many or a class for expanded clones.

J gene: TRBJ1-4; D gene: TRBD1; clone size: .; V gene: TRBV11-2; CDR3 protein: CASSTRQGLGEKLFF; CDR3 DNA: TGTGCCAGCAGCACAAGACAGGGACTGGGTGAAAAACTGTTTTTT
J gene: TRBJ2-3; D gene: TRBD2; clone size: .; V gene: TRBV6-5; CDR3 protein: CASTSGKGTDTQYF; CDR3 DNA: TGTGCCAGCACCAGCGGGAAAGGCACAGATACGCAGTATTTT
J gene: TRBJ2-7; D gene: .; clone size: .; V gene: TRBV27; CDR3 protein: CASSASPSYEQYF; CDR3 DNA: TGTGCCAGCAGTGCGAGTCCTTCCTACGAGCAGTACTTC
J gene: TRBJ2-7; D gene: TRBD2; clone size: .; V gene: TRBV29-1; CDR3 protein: CSVEGLAGRLDEQYF; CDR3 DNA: TGCAGCGTTGAAGGTTTAGCGGGAAGGCTCGACGAGCAGTACTTC
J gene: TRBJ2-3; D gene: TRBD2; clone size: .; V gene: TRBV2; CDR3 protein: CASSDGTSGPRVLADTQYF; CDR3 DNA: TGTGCCAGCAGTGATGGGACTAGCGGTCCGCGAGTCTTGGCAGATACGCAGTATTTT
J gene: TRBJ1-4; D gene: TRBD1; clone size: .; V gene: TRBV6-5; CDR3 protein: CASSTYRGTNEKLFF; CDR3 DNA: TGTGCCAGCAGTACCTACAGGGGCACTAATGAAAAACTGTTTTTT
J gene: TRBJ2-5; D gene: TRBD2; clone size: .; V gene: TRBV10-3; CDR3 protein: CAISEGRGGRETQYF; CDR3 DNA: TGTGCCATCAGTGAAGGGCGGGGGGGCCGAGAGACCCAGTACTTC
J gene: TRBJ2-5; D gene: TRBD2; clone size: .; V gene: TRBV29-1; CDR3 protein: CSSGGGQGETQYF; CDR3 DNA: TGCAGCTCGGGAGGGGGGCAGGGAGAGACCCAGTACTTC
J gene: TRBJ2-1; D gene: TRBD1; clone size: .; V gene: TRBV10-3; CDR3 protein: CAISATGGSYNEQFF; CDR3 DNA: TGTGCCATCAGTGCCACAGGGGGTAGCTACAATGAGCAGTTCTTC
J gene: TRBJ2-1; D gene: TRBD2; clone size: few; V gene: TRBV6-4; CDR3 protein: CASSRLAGETNEQFF; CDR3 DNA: TGTGCCAGCAGTAGACTAGCGGGAGAGACCAATGAGCAGTTCTTC
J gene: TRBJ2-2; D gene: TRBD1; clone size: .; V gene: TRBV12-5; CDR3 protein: CASGNPPGQGGTGELFF; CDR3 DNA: TGTGCTAGTGGTAACCCACCGGGACAGGGAGGGACCGGGGAGCTGTTTTTT
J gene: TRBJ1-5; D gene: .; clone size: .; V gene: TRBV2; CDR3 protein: CASKREGDGQPQHF; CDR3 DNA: TGTGCCAGCAAGAGGGAGGGAGATGGTCAGCCCCAGCATTTT
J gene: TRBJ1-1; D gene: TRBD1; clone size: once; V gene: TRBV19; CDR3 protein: CASSPRDRIGNTEAFF; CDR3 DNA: TGTGCCAGTAGTCCCCGGGACAGGATCGGAAACACTGAAGCTTTCTTT
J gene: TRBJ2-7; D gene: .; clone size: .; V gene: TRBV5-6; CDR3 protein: CASSLGAGQGRLEQYF; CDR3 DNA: TGTGCCAGCAGCTTGGGGGCAGGTCAGGGCCGCCTCGAGCAGTACTTC
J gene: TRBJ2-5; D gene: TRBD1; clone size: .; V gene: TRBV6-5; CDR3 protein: CASSSGQGLQETQYF; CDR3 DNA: TGTGCCAGCAGTTCCGGACAGGGGCTTCAAGAGACCCAGTACTTC
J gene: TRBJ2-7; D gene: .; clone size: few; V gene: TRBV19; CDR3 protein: CASSRGILVEQYF; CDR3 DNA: TGTGCCAGCTCCAGAGGGATCCTGGTCGAGCAGTACTTC